The clone carrying this T cell receptor (beta chain) has more than one count but fewer than ten. The data were taken from a study of siplizumab effects on memory and regulatory T cells. Trimming shortened V by 0 bases and J by 7 bases, and 9 bases separated the two germline ends. This CDR3 region has 14 residues. Looked up from germline, CDR1 is MGHRA and CDR2 is YSYEKL. The assay was immunoSEQ multiplex PCR, and TCRdb's table has in-frame clones only and misses some. The sample holds roughly 56,000 clones, roughly 93% seen once. The clonotype comes from a human donor in good health. Input material: CD8+ T cells sorted from blood. V usage is TRBV4-1 and J usage is TRBJ2-2; no clear D gene. Written as DNA, the CDR3 is TGCGCCAGCAGCCAAGATCCCCTCGGCGGGGAGCTGTTTTTT. Amino acids: CASSQDPLGGELFF.